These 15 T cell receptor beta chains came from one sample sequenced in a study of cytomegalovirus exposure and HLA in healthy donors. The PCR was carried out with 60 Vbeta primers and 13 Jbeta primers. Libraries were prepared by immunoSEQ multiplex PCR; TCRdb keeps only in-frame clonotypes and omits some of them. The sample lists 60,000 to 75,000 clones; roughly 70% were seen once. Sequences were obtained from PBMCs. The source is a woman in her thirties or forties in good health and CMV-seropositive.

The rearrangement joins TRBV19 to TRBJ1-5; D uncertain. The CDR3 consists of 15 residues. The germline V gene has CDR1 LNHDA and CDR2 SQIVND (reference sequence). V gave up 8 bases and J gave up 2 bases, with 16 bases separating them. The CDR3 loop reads CASRWSSGGNQPQHF. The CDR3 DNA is TGTGCCAGTCGTTGGTCTTCCGGGGGCAATCAGCCCCAGCATTTT.

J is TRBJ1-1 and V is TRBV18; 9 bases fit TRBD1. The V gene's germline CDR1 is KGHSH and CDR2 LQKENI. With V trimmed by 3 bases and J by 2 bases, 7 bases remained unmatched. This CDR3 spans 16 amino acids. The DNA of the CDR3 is TGTGCCAGCTCACCTCGGGACAGGGATATTAACACTGAAGCTTTCTTT. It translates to CASSPRDRDINTEAFF.

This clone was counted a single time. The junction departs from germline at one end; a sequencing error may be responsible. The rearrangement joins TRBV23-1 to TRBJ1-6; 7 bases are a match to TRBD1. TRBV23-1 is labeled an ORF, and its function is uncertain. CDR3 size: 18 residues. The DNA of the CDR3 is TGCGCCAGCAGTCAATCGGGGCAGGGGGTCATCCCCAATTCACCCCTCAACTTT. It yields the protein CASSQSGQGVIPNSPLNF.

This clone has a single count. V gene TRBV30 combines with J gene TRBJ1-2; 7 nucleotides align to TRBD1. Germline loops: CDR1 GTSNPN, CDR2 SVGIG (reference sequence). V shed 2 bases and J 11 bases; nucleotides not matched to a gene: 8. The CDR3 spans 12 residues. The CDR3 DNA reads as TGTGCCTGGAGTAAGAGGCCAGGGGGATACACCTTC. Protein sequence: CAWSKRPGGYTF.

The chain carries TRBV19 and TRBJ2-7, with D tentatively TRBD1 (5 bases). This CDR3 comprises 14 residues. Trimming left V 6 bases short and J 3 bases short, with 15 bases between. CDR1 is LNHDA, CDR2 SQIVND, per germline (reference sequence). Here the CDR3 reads CASRGRQGFYEQYF. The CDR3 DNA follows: TGTGCCAGTAGAGGAAGGCAGGGCTTCTACGAGCAGTACTTC. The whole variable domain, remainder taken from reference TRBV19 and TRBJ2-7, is DGGITQSPKYLFRKEGQNVTLSCEQNLNHDAMYWYRQDPGQGLRLIYYSQIVNDFQKGDIAEGYSVSREKKESFPLTVTSAQKNPTAFYLCASRGRQGFYEQYFGPGTRLTVT.

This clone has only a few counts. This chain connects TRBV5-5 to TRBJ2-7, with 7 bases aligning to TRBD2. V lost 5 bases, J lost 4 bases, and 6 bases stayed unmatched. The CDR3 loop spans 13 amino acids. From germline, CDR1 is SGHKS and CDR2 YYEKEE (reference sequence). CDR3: CASRSSGAYEQYF. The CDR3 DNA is TGTGCCAGCAGGTCTAGCGGTGCTTACGAGCAGTACTTC.

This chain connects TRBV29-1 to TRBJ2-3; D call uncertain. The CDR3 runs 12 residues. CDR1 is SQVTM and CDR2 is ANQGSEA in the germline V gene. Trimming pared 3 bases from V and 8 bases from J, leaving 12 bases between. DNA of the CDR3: TGCAGCGTTGATGCGAGCACGGGTACGCAGTATTTT. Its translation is CSVDASTGTQYF.

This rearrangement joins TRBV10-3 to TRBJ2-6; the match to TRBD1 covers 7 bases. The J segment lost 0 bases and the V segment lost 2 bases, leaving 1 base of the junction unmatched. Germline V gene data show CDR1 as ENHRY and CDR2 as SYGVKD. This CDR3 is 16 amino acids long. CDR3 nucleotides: TGTGCCATCAGTGAGGACAGGGACTCTGGGGCCAACGTCCTGACTTTC. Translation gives CAISEDRDSGANVLTF.

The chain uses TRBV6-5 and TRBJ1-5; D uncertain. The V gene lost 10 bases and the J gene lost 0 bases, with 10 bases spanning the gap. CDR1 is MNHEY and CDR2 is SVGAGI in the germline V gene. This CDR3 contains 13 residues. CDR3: CATAVNSNQPQHF. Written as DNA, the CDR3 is TGTGCCACTGCGGTGAATAGCAATCAGCCCCAGCATTTT.

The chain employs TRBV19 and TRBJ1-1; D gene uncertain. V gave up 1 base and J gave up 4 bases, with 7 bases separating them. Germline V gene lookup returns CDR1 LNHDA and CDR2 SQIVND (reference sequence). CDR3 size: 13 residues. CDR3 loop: CASSIAVRTEAFF. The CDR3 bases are TGTGCCAGTAGTATAGCAGTTCGCACTGAAGCTTTCTTT.

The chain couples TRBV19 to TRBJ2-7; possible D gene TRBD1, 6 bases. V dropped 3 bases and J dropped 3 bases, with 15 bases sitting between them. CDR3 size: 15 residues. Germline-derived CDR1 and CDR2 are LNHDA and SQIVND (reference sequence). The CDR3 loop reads CASSILIQGSYEQYF. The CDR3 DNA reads TGTGCCAGTAGTATCCTGATCCAGGGGAGCTACGAGCAGTACTTC.

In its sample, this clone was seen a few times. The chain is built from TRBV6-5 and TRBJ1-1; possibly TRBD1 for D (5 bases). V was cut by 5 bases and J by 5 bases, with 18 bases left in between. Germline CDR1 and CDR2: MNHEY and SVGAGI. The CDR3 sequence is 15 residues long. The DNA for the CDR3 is TGTGCCAGCAGTATGAGGAGAGGTAAGGGGACTGAAGCTTTCTTT. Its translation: CASSMRRGKGTEAFF.

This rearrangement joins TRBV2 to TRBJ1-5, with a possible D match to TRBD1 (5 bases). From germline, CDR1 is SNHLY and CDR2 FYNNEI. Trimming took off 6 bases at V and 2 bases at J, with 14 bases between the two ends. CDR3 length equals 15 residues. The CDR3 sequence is CASRAGFGGNQPQHF. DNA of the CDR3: TGTGCCAGCAGGGCAGGGTTTGGGGGCAATCAGCCCCAGCATTTT.

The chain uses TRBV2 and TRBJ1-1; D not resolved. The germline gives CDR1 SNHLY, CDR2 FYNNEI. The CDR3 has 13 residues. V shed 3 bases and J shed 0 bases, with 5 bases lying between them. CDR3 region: CASSDQMNTEAFF. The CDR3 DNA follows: TGTGCCAGCAGTGATCAGATGAACACTGAAGCTTTCTTT.

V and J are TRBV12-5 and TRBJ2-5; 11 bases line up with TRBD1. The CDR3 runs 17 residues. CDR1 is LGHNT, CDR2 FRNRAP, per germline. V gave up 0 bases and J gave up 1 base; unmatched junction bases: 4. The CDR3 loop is CASGLVLGTGGQETQYF. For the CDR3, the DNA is TGTGCTAGTGGTTTGGTACTAGGGACAGGGGGCCAAGAGACCCAGTACTTC.